The rows below give T cell receptor beta chains drawn from one sample of a study of T cells in Graves' hyperthyroidism and ophthalmopathy. TCRdb re-called the multiplex PCR reads through MiXCR, storing one row per CDR3 protein. Of roughly 250,000 distinct CDR3 sequences in the sample, 16% were seen once. The specimen was blood. All receptors derive from a woman between 18 and 29 years old with Graves' ophthalmopathy. The CDR3 runs from the conserved cysteine through the conserved F or W. D genes are given only for firm matches.

v_gene	d_gene	j_gene	CDR3aa
TRBV6-1	.	TRBJ1-1	CASSSLRTLSPEAFF
TRBV7-9	.	TRBJ2-5	CASSLVAEETQYF
TRBV6-1	TRBD2	TRBJ2-2	CASRHGLAGGELFF
TRBV11-3	.	TRBJ2-3	CASSETGTHTDTQYF
TRBV28	.	TRBJ1-2	CATSSGQNYGYTF
TRBV24-1	.	TRBJ2-1	CATSERGISYNEQFF
TRBV6-1	.	TRBJ1-2	CASKATASGYTF
TRBV10-3	.	TRBJ2-6	CAIALQGGSGANVLTF
TRBV6-6	.	TRBJ1-1	CASSYSGGEAFF
TRBV5-1	.	TRBJ1-2	CASSLRAPHNYGYTF
TRBV4-1	.	TRBJ1-2	CASSQGHPYGYTF
TRBV20-1	.	TRBJ2-7	CSARDPGLGEQYF
TRBV7-9	.	TRBJ2-2	CASSLGATGRTGELFF
TRBV24-1	TRBD1	TRBJ2-2	CATSDLDRDTGELFF
TRBV3-1	TRBD1	TRBJ2-1	CASSPGQGTWWEQFF
TRBV10-3	.	TRBJ2-2	CAISDAGKRTGELFF
TRBV7-6	.	TRBJ2-7	CASSLNPGYEQYF
TRBV4-3	.	TRBJ2-1	CASSQGSSYNEQFF
TRBV25-1	.	TRBJ2-1	CASSRDGLNYNEQFF
TRBV20-1	TRBD1	TRBJ2-7	CSASRTGYYEQYF
TRBV28	TRBD1	TRBJ1-3	CASSQGGNSGNTIYF
TRBV4-3	.	TRBJ2-3	CASSQGAGIDTQYF
TRBV5-7	TRBD1	TRBJ2-1	CASSLSEFSGTGHNEQFF
TRBV6-1	.	TRBJ2-2	CATQGGPTGELFF
TRBV6-1	TRBD2	TRBJ2-7	CASSYSPGTSDYEQYF
TRBV7-9	.	TRBJ2-5	CASSSQGNQETQYF
TRBV11-1	TRBD1	TRBJ2-1	CASSSYRGSQANEQFF
TRBV19	.	TRBJ1-6	CASSIAGQGLAPLHF
TRBV20-1	.	TRBJ1-1	CSARAGVHTEAFF
TRBV6-1	TRBD1	TRBJ1-5	CASSPNRDREPPQHF
TRBV6-1	.	TRBJ1-5	CASSPLGRGGSNQPQHF
TRBV19	TRBD2	TRBJ2-1	CASSDAGLAGVLAYNEQFF
TRBV4-1	TRBD2	TRBJ2-2	CASSQDRTSGIGNTGELFF
TRBV5-1	.	TRBJ1-2	CASSFGQGNYGYTF
TRBV9	TRBD2	TRBJ2-7	CASSASGLAGDEQYF
TRBV5-4	.	TRBJ1-2	CASSLEPARGYGYTF
TRBV28	.	TRBJ2-5	CASSLPTRVRETQYF
TRBV28	.	TRBJ1-3	CASNNVGAASGNTIYF
TRBV3-1	.	TRBJ2-5	CASSRSEGETQYF
TRBV6-2/TRBV6-3	TRBD2	TRBJ2-7	CASRSSRRVTSGRAYEQYF
TRBV5-1	.	TRBJ2-1	CASSTGPEQFF
TRBV28	.	TRBJ2-5	CASTLPGIGETQYF
TRBV20-1	.	TRBJ2-2	CSVPDRDDIPLNTGELFF
TRBV20-1	TRBD1	TRBJ2-7	CSARAQGVPYEQYF
TRBV11-2	TRBD2	TRBJ2-2	CASSPRGTNTGELFF
TRBV6-5	.	TRBJ2-5	CASSYGWAAKETQYF
TRBV20-1	.	TRBJ1-2	CSAGTGLWNYGYTF
TRBV2	.	TRBJ2-3	CATKRLGTDTQYF
TRBV11-3	.	TRBJ1-5	CASGWAGFLNQPQHF
TRBV28	TRBD1	TRBJ1-5	CASSFRDRGWQPQHF
TRBV20-1	TRBD2	TRBJ2-7	CSARGAGEPGEQYF
TRBV30	.	TRBJ1-4	CAWSVTGTNEKLFF
TRBV7-3	TRBD2	TRBJ2-1	CASRPLAGGDNEQFF
TRBV3-1	.	TRBJ1-2	CASRPSGGYTF
TRBV19	.	TRBJ1-5	CASSAGLGTQPQHF